These 12 T cell receptor beta chains were sequenced from one sample in a study of regulatory T cells in long-lasting Graves disease. The time point: newly diagnosed GD, antithyroid drugs for less than 3 months. Isolated PBMC RNA provided the starting material for the TCR library. Building of the TCR beta libraries involved iRepertoire HTBI primers and Arm-PCR of CDR3 regions. One entry per CDR3 protein results from TCRdb running MiXCR on the multiplex PCR reads. The sample carries about 440,000 distinct CDR3 sequences, about 15% recorded once. The data were also submitted as part of a second study, on T cells in Graves' hyperthyroidism and ophthalmopathy.

The sequenced sample was peripheral blood mononuclear cells (PBMCs), obtained at new diagnosis, from a patient treated with antithyroid drugs. The receptor set was obtained from a young woman with Graves disease.

This clonotype was counted a single time. A much larger clone sits a single nucleotide away, making a read error possible. The V and J genes are TRBV30 and TRBJ1-2; D remains unclear. The V gene's germline CDR1 is GTSNPN and CDR2 SVGIG (reference sequence). The V end was cut by 2 bases, the J end by 4 bases, with 17 bases between. The CDR3 is made up of 15 amino acids. This CDR3 is CAWSPNWGTCYGYTF. As DNA, the CDR3 is TGTGCCTGGAGTCCCAACTGGGGAACATGCTATGGCTACACCTTC. Supplemented by reference TRBV30 and TRBJ1-2, the full variable domain reads SQTIHQWPATLVQPVGSPLSLECTVEGTSNPNLYWYRQAAGRGLQLLFYSVGIGQISSEVPQNLSASRPQDRQFILSSKKLLLSDSGFYLCAWSPNWGTCYGYTFGSGTRLTVV.

This clonotype turned up a few times. The chain joins TRBV5-4 to TRBJ1-4, with D perhaps TRBD1 (6 bases). V lost 4 bases and J 2 bases, leaving 12 bases between the germline ends. The CDR3 consists of 15 residues. Germline V CDR1 and CDR2: SGHNT, YYREEE (reference sequence). DNA of the CDR3: TGTGCCAGCAGCCCCCGAGGGGGGACTAATGAAAAACTGTTTTTT. It specifies CASSPRGGTNEKLFF.

The chain couples TRBV6-2 or TRBV6-3 to TRBJ2-1; D is possibly TRBD2 (6 bases). The ends were cut back, 7 bases at V and 7 bases at J, with 11 bases in the middle. Germline V gene sequence: CDR1 MNHEY, CDR2 SVGEGT. CDR3 length equals 12 residues. In DNA, the CDR3 is TGTGCCAGCATCCTAAGCGGGAATGAGCAGTTCTTC. This codes for CASILSGNEQFF.

The chain uses TRBV5-1 and TRBJ1-1; D unclear. Between the trimmed V and J ends, which lost 3 bases and 3 bases, there was a span of 15 bases. Germline CDR1 reads SGHRS; CDR2 reads YFSETQ. This CDR3 is 15 amino acids long. CDR3 nucleotide sequence: TGCGCCAGCAGCTCCGTGGGCAGATCGGACACTGAAGCTTTCTTT. This codes for CASSSVGRSDTEAFF.

The V and J genes are TRBV20-1 and TRBJ2-1, with 7 bases lining up with TRBD2. V dropped 6 bases and J dropped 0; count of bases not matched to a gene: 5. The CDR3 runs 14 residues. Germline-derived CDR1 and CDR2 are DFQATT and SNEGSKA (reference sequence). As DNA, the CDR3 is TGCAGTGCGGGGGGGTTTAGCTCCTACAATGAGCAGTTCTTC. Translation gives CSAGGFSSYNEQFF.

V is TRBV7-9 and J is TRBJ2-5; D gene uncertain. Germline V gene sequence: CDR1 SEHNR, CDR2 FQNEAQ (reference sequence). Trimming left V 4 bases short and J 0 bases short, with 12 bases between. This CDR3 is 15 amino acids long. CDR3 protein: CASSSLGFDQETQYF. The CDR3 nucleotides are TGTGCCAGCAGCTCCCTTGGTTTTGACCAAGAGACCCAGTACTTC. The complete variable domain, with remaining parts taken from reference TRBV7-9 and TRBJ2-5, reads DTGVSQNPRHKITKRGQNVTFRCDPISEHNRLYWYRQTLGQGPEFLTYFQNEAQLEKSRLLSDRFSAERPKGSFSTLEIQRTEQGDSAMYLCASSSLGFDQETQYFGPGTRLLVL.

This clonotype has a count of ten or more. The chain links TRBV12-3 or TRBV12-4 to TRBJ2-7; 7 bases are shared with TRBD2. The CDR3 contains 14 residues. V dropped 6 bases and J dropped 5; count of bases not matched to a gene: 10. CDR3 DNA: TGTGCCAGCAGCTTTGTCGGGGAGGGCCACGAGCAGTACTTC. Translated, it gives CASSFVGEGHEQYF.

This clonotype was detected ten times or more. CDR3 sequence (DNA): TGTGCCAGCAGCGCTAGCGGGAATTACAATGAGCAGTTCTTC. It translates to CASSASGNYNEQFF. The chain combines TRBV3-1 with TRBJ2-1; 9 bases match TRBD2. The CDR3 contains 14 residues. Trimming removed 5 bases from V and 4 bases from J; junction bases left unmatched: 3. The germline V gene encodes CDR1 LGHDT and CDR2 YNNKEL (reference sequence).

In its sample, this clonotype was seen a few times. This chain links TRBV6-5 with TRBJ2-5; the D is unclear. The CDR3 contains 15 residues. Germline V gene lookup returns CDR1 MNHEY and CDR2 SVGAGI. V was trimmed by 0 bases and J by 3 bases, leaving 11 bases between them. CDR3 DNA sequence: TGTGCCAGCAGTTACTCGGTAGTGGCCAAAGAGACCCAGTACTTC. Translating it yields CASSYSVVAKETQYF.

This clonotype showed up just a few times. The chain recombines TRBV12-3 or TRBV12-4 with TRBJ1-1; D is unclear. This CDR3 region has 18 residues. Between the trimmed V and J ends, which lost 6 bases and 1 base, there was a span of 24 bases. The CDR3 loop is CASRMFPPGPARNTEAFF. CDR3 nucleotide sequence: TGTGCCAGCAGGATGTTTCCCCCAGGACCTGCCAGGAACACTGAAGCTTTCTTT.

This clonotype has a count of ten or more. Its ends do not fully match the called genes, so a read error is possible. The genes are TRBV5-1 and TRBJ1-2; possibly TRBD1 for D (6 bases). There are 15 residues in the CDR3. CDR1 is SGHRS, CDR2 YFSETQ, per germline. The CDR3: CASSPGTNRNYGYTF. The CDR3 coding sequence is TGTGCCAGCAGCCCGGGGACAAACCGAAACTATGGCTACACCTTC.

This clonotype has ten or more counts. The chain links TRBV27 to TRBJ2-3; TRBD2 matches 12 bases. J was trimmed by 2 bases and V by 0 bases; bases with no gene match: 6. Germline lookup yields CDR1 MNHEY and CDR2 SMNVEV (reference sequence). CDR3 length: 18 amino acids. This chain's CDR3 is CASSLSRTSGDLTDTQYF. CDR3 in DNA: TGTGCCAGCAGTTTATCGCGGACTAGCGGGGATCTCACAGATACGCAGTATTTT.